The sequence of this T cell receptor beta chain was determined in a study of CD8 T cells in ankylosing spondylitis. Findings of the study overall: Previous work reported some of these motif variants in the synovial fluid and blood of reactive arthritis. Disease-linked clones reportedly showed significant enrichment in matched ankylosing spondylitis synovial fluid.

Trimming removed 6 bases from V and 3 bases from J; junction bases left unmatched: 5. The CDR3 sequence is 15 residues long. There are a few counts of this clonotype. The antigen remains unidentified. Each TCR beta library was made by quantitative 5'-RACE that incorporated molecular barcodes. TCRdb analysed the 5' RACE reads with MiXCR anew, one entry per CDR3 protein. Found here are about 180,000 distinct CDR3 sequences, 9.8% of them singletons; the top ten hold roughly 16%. The genes are TRBV12-3 or TRBV12-4 and TRBJ2-2, with 9 bases fitting TRBD1. The sequencing sample was made of blood, either unsorted or a sorted T cell fraction (not recorded which). This receptor was obtained from a female donor with ankylosing spondylitis or in good health (not recorded which). The CDR3: CASSSGTGHTGELFF. For the CDR3, the DNA is TGTGCCAGCAGCTCCGGGACAGGGCACACCGGGGAGCTGTTTTTT.